This T cell receptor beta chain comes out of a study of shared clonotypes between healthy human individuals. As regards this clone: As yet, its antigen is unknown.

Naive CD8 cells lacked CD45RO and underwent positive selection for CCR7, leaving out terminally differentiated effector memory CD45RA+ cells. The repertoire was sequenced with immunoSEQ multiplex PCR; TCRdb's copy has only in-frame clones and lacks some. The table records about 2 million clones, about 95% of them present only once. Broader study findings: As a rule, naive subsets had a larger estimated richness than memory subsets. A reduction in generation probabilities was seen for non-shared clonotypes relative to those shared by all four donors.

This receptor was identified in a man younger than 35 in good health. The material sequenced was naive CD8+ T cells sorted from blood.

The CDR3 region has the DNA TGTGCCAGCAGTTACGAAGCCCCTAGCACAGATACGCAGTATTTT. It yields the protein CASSYEAPSTDTQYF. The gene calls are TRBV6-5 and TRBJ2-3; D is ambiguous. Germline V gives CDR1 MNHEY, CDR2 SVGAGI. The V end lost 2 bases, the J end lost 0 bases, and 9 bases lay between the germline ends. This CDR3 spans 15 amino acids.